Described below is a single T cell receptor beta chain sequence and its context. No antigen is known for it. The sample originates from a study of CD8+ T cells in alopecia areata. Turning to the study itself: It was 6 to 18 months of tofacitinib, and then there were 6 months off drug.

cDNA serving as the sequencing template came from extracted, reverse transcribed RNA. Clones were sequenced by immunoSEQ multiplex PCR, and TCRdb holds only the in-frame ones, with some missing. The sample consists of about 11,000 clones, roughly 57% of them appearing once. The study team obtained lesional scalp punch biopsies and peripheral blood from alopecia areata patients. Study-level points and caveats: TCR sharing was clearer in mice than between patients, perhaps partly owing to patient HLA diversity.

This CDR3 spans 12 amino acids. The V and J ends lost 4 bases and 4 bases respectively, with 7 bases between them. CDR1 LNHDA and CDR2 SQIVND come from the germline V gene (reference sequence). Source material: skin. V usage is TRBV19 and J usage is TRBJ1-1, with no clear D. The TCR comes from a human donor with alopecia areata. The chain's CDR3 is CASSTGFTEAFF. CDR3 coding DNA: TGTGCCAGTAGTACGGGATTCACTGAAGCTTTCTTT.